This T cell receptor (beta chain) was recorded in a study of cytotoxic CD8 clonotypes in ibrutinib-treated CLL. On the study more broadly: Response sampling took place at median around 13 months of treatment, range 6 to 36. Each sample contained, on average, about 250,000 productive templates and tens of thousands of productive rearrangements.

Here immunoSEQ multiplex PCR was the method, and the copy in TCRdb shows in-frame clones only, minus some. The sample consists of some 140,000 clones, 80% to 95% of them appearing once. J gave up 2 bases and V 8 bases, and 9 bases lay outside the gene matches. CDR3 length equals 14 residues. Per germline, CDR1 MNHEY and CDR2 SMNVEV (reference sequence). About this clone itself: The antigen is not known.

Study observations and caveats: Clonality correlated strongly with circulating CD8+ T cells and exceeded age-matched healthy donors at baseline. Clonality went up at the time of ibrutinib response, stayed stable in sustained remission, and later dropped back toward its baseline level at progression.

The TCR was taken from a human donor with chronic lymphocytic leukemia. This rearrangement joins TRBV27 to TRBJ2-7; the match to TRBD2 covers 7 bases. The sample here was PBMCs, taken after 12 months of ibrutinib treatment. CDR3 residues: CASRGGVGTYEQYF. The DNA for the CDR3 is TGTGCCAGCCGTGGGGGGGTAGGGACCTACGAGCAGTACTTC.